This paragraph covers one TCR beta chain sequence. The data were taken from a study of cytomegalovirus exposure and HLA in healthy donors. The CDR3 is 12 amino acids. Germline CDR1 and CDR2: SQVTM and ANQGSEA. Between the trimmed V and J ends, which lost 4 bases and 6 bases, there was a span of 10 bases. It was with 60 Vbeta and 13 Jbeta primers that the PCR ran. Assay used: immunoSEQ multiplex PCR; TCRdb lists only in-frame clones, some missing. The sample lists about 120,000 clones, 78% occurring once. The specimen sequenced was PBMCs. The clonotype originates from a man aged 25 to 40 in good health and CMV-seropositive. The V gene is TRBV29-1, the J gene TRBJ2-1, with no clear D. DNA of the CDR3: TGCAGCGTTGTATTCTCTCTCAATGAGCAGTTCTTC. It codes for CSVVFSLNEQFF.